This T cell receptor beta chain was obtained from a study of blood T cell repertoires in COVID-19. This clone has a single count. Original processing notes: Nucleated cell counts were estimated from reference gene primer amplification. Here immunoSEQ multiplex PCR was the method, and the copy in TCRdb shows in-frame clones only, minus some. That table supplies the V and J calls and clone size; D and trimming were determined from the DNA. This table has about 140,000 clones, over 60% appearing once. Sample: peripheral blood. This sequence originates from a man aged 45-65 years with acute or convalescent COVID-19.

The CDR3 DNA follows: TGTGCCAGCAGCGGACTCTCCGGCAGGGCGTCCTACAATGAGCAGTTCTTC. Translating gives CASSGLSGRASYNEQFF. The chain uses TRBV9 and TRBJ2-1; weak D call: TRBD1 (5 bases). Trimming took 3 bases from V and 1 from J, leaving 17 bases between them. The germline V gene has CDR1 SGDLS and CDR2 YYNGEE. The CDR3 has 17 amino acids. Looking up the rest from reference TRBV9 and TRBJ2-1 gives the full variable domain: DSGVTQTPKHLITATGQRVTLRCSPRSGDLSVYWYQQSLDQGLQFLIQYYNGEERAKGNILERFSAQQFPDLHSELNLSSLELGDSALYFCASSGLSGRASYNEQFFGPGTRLTVL.